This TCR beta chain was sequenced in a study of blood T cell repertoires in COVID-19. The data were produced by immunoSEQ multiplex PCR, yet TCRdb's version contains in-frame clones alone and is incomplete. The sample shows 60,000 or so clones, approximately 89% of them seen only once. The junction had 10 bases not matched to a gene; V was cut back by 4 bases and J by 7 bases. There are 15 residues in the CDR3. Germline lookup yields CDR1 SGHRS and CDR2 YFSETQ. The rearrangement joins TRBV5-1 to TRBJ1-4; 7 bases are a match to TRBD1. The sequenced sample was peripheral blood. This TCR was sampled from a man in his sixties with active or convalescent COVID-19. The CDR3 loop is CASSVRGLDGEKLFF. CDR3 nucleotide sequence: TGCGCCAGCAGCGTAAGGGGGCTGGACGGTGAAAAACTGTTTTTT. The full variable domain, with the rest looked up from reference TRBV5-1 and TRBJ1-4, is KAGVTQTPRYLIKTRGQQVTLSCSPISGHRSVSWYQQTPGQGLQFLFEYFSETQRNKGNFPGRFSGRQFSNSRSEMNVSTLELGDSALYLCASSVRGLDGEKLFFGSGTQLSVL.